These 8 T cell receptor beta chains came from one sample sequenced in a study of T cell repertoires in cytomegalovirus infection. TCRdb ran MiXCR on the reads and lists one entry per CDR3 protein. The data show approximately 500,000 distinct CDR3 sequences, with 10% to 12% seen just once and about a tenth held by the top ten. The sequenced material came from PBMCs. These receptors originate from a human donor in good health (CMV status not recorded). Some clones in this sample may be carry-over from other donors' samples.

This clonotype came up many times. The chain links TRBV12-5 to TRBJ2-1; D possibly corresponds to TRBD1 (6 bases). Trimming took off 5 bases at V and 16 bases at J, with 27 bases between the two ends. This CDR3 contains 15 residues. The germline CDR1 and CDR2 sequences are LGHNT and FRNRAP. The CDR3 sequence is CASGPPGHRGTIQFF. CDR3 DNA sequence: TGTGCTAGTGGTCCTCCGGGACACCGAGGTACAATACAATTCTTC.

The gene calls are TRBV11-1 and TRBJ2-1, with D perhaps being TRBD1 or TRBD2 (6 bases each). Germline lookup yields CDR1 SGHAT and CDR2 FQDESV (reference sequence). CDR3 size: 11 residues. Deletions cut 5 bases from V and 10 bases from J, with 9 bases between. In DNA form, the CDR3 reads TGTGCCAGCAGCAGGGGGGAAGAGCAGTTCTTC. It codes for CASSRGEEQFF.

The chain links TRBV9 to TRBJ2-5; D gene ambiguous. The CDR3 is 13 amino acids. V was pared by 2 bases and J by 2 bases, with 7 bases between. Germline-derived CDR1 and CDR2 are SGDLS and YYNGEE. The CDR3: CASSVSFQETQYF. As DNA, the CDR3 is TGTGCCAGCAGCGTCTCCTTTCAAGAGACCCAGTACTTC.

In this sample, this clonotype turned up many times. The chain is built from TRBV7-6 and TRBJ2-7; possibly TRBD2 for D (5 bases). Germline-derived CDR1 and CDR2 are SGHVS and FNYEAQ. V lost 5 bases to trimming and J lost 2 bases, with 13 bases between them. This CDR3 spans 14 amino acids. The CDR3 protein is CASSPDFSTYEQYF. In DNA, the CDR3 is TGTGCCAGCAGCCCGGACTTTTCTACCTACGAGCAGTACTTC.

This clonotype has just a few counts. The genes are TRBV7-6 and TRBJ2-7; 7 bases line up with TRBD1. This CDR3 spans 14 amino acids. V trimming: 5 bases; J trimming: 3 bases; junction bases outside the gene matches: 7. Germline lookup yields CDR1 SGHVS and CDR2 FNYEAQ. CDR3 coding DNA: TGTGCCAGCAGCCCCGGGACAGAGGGCTACGAGCAGTACTTC. Translating gives CASSPGTEGYEQYF. Using reference TRBV7-6 and TRBJ2-7 for the parts outside the CDR3, the full variable domain is GAGVSQSPRYKVTKRGQDVALRCDPISGHVSLYWYRQALGQGPEFLTYFNYEAQQDKSGLPNDRFSAERPEGSISTLTIQRTEQRDSAMYRCASSPGTEGYEQYFGPGTRLTVT.

This clonotype was counted a few times. The gene calls are TRBV20-1 and TRBJ2-1; D call uncertain. This CDR3 region has 13 residues. V lost 5 bases to trimming and J lost 5 bases, with 13 bases between them. Per the germline V gene, CDR1 is DFQATT and CDR2 is SNEGSKA (reference sequence). CDR3 amino acids: CSAEDPSDNEQFF. DNA of the CDR3: TGCAGTGCTGAGGACCCGTCTGACAATGAGCAGTTCTTC.

This clonotype has a handful of counts. This chain connects TRBV14 to TRBJ2-3, with 9 bases aligning to TRBD1. The germline V gene encodes CDR1 SGHDN and CDR2 FVKESK. The CDR3 runs to 16 residues. Trimming removed 4 bases from V and 3 bases from J; junction bases left unmatched: 8. CDR3 region: CASSLIPGQGTDTQYF. Written as DNA, the CDR3 is TGTGCCAGCAGCCTAATCCCCGGACAGGGGACAGATACGCAGTATTTT.

This clonotype was observed at least ten times. The rearrangement links TRBV7-2 to TRBJ2-7; D not certain. V lost 0 bases and J 6 bases, leaving 9 bases between the germline ends. CDR3 size: 13 residues. CDR1 is SGHTA and CDR2 is FQGNSA in the germline V gene. The CDR3 here is CASSLAFGTEQYF. The CDR3 DNA sequence: TGTGCCAGCAGCTTAGCGTTCGGCACCGAGCAGTACTTC.